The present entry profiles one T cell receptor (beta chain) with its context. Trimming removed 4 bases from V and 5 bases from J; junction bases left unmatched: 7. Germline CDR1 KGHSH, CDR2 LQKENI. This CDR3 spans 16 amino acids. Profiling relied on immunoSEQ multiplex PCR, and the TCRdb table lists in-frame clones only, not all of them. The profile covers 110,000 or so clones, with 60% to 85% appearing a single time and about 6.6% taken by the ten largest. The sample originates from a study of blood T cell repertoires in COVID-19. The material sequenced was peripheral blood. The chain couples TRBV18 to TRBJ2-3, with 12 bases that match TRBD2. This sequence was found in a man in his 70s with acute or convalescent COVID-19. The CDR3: CASSRLAGGPGDTQYF. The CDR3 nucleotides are TGTGCCAGCTCACGTCTAGCGGGAGGGCCGGGAGATACGCAGTATTTT.